This T cell receptor (beta chain) was found in a study of CD8 T cells in ankylosing spondylitis. This CDR3 spans 16 amino acids. After removal of 4 bases from V and 0 bases from J, the junction contained 4 bases not matched to a gene. Researchers built TCR beta libraries using quantitative 5'-RACE with molecular barcodes. MiXCR, applied by TCRdb to the 5' RACE reads, yields one record per CDR3 protein. Of about 260,000 distinct CDR3 sequences in the sample, 20% were seen once. The receptor was isolated from a male donor with ankylosing spondylitis or in good health (not recorded which). The rearrangement uses TRBV12-3 or TRBV12-4 and TRBJ2-2; 8 bases are a match to TRBD2. What was sequenced was blood, either unsorted or a sorted T cell fraction (not recorded which). This CDR3 reads CASSYTGGANTGELFF. CDR3 DNA: TGTGCCAGCAGTTATACGGGGGGGGCGAACACCGGGGAGCTGTTTTTT.